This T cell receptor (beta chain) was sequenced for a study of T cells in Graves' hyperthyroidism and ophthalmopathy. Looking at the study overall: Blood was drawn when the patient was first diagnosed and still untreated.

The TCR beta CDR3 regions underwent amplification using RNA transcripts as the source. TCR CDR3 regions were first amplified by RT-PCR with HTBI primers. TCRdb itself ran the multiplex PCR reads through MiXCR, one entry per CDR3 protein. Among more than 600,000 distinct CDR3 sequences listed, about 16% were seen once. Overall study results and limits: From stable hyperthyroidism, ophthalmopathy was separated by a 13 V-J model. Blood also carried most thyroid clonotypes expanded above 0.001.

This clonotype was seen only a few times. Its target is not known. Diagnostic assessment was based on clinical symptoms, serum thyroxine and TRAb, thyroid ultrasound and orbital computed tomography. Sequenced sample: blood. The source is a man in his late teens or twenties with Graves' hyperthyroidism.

The CDR3 coding sequence is TGTGCCAGCAGTCTCCCGGAGGGACAGGAGTTCTTC. Residues: CASSLPEGQEFF. The rearrangement joins TRBV28 to TRBJ2-1; 8 bases line up with TRBD1. CDR3 length: 12 residues. CDR1 and CDR2 (germline): MDHEN, SYDVKM. The trim removed 5 bases at V and 14 bases at J, leaving 8 bases unmatched.